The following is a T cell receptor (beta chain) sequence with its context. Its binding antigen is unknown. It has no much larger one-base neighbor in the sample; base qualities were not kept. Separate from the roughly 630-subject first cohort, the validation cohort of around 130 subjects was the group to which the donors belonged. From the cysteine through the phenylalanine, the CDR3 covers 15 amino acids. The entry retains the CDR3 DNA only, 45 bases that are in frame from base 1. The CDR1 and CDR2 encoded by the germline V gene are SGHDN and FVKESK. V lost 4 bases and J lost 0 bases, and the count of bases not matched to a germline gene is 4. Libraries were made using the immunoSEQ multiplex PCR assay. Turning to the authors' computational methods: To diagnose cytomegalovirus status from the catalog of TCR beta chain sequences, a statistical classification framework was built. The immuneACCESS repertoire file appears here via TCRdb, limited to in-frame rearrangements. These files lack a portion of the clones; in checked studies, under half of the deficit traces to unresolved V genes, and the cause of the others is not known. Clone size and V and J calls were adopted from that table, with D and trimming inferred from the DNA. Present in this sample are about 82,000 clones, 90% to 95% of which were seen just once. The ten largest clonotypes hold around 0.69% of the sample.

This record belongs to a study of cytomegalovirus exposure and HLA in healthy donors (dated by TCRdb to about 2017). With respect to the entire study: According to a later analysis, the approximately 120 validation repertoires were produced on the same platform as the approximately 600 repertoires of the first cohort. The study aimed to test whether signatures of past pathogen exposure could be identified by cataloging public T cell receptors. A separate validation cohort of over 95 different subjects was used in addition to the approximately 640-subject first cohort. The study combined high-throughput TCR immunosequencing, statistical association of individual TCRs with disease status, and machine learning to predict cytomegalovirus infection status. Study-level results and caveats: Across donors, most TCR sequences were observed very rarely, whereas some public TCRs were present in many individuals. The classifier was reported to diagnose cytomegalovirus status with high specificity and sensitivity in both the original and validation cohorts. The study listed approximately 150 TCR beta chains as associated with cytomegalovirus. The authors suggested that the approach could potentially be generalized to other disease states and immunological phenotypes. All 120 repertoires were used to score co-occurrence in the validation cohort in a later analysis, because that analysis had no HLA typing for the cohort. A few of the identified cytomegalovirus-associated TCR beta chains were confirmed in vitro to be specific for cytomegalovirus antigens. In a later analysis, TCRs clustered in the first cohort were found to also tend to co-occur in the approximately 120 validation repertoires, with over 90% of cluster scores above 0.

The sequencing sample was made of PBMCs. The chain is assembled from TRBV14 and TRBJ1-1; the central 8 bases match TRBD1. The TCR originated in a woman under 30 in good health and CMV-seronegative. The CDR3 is CASSRRQGLNTEAFF. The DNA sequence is TGTGCCAGCAGCCGCCGACAGGGGCTGAACACTGAAGCTTTCTTT.